What follows is one T cell receptor beta chain and its context. This sample was included in a study of blood T cell repertoires in COVID-19. Sequencing was performed with immunoSEQ multiplex PCR; in TCRdb, only in-frame clones are kept and a portion is missing. Among tens of thousands of clones, around nine tenths were seen once, and the ten largest hold roughly an eighth. The CDR3 is made up of 14 amino acids. The ends were cut back, 5 bases at V and 5 bases at J, with 15 bases in the middle. Germline CDR1 reads SNHLY; CDR2 reads FYNNEI. V is TRBV2 and J is TRBJ2-5; D remains unclear. Specimen: peripheral blood. The receptor comes from a human donor with active COVID-19. The donor label of this sample is uncertain. CDR3 protein: CASSLSATRETQYF. In DNA form, the CDR3 reads TGTGCCAGCAGTCTCAGCGCAACTCGGGAGACCCAGTACTTC. The variable domain in full, with the rest retrieved from reference TRBV2 and TRBJ2-5, is EPEVTQTPSHQVTQMGQEVILRCVPISNHLYFYWYRQILGQKVEFLVSFYNNEISEKSEIFDDQFSVERPDGSNFTLKIRSTKLEDSAMYFCASSLSATRETQYFGPGTRLLVL.